These 5 T cell receptor beta chains were sequenced from one sample in a study of neurological immune-mediated disorders. Indicated time point: longitudinal time-point 2. One entry per CDR3 protein, called by TCRdb with MiXCR from the 5' RACE reads. Here the sample spans some 60,000 distinct CDR3 sequences, roughly 10% being singletons. The sequenced material came from PBMCs. These receptor sequences come from a man aged 25 to 40 in good health.

This clonotype was counted many times. The genes are TRBV27 and TRBJ1-5; D remains ambiguous. Deletions cut 5 bases from V and 2 bases from J, with 7 bases between. CDR1 MNHEY and CDR2 SMNVEV come from the germline V gene (reference sequence). The CDR3 length is 13 residues. CDR3 in amino acids: CASSGIRNQPQHF. The CDR3 DNA reads TGTGCCAGCAGTGGGATTCGCAATCAGCCCCAGCATTTT.

The sample holds many counts of this clonotype. The J gene is TRBJ2-1, the V gene TRBV20-1, with 13 bases fitting TRBD2. Germline V CDR1 and CDR2: DFQATT, SNEGSKA (reference sequence). The CDR3 is 13 residues long. In nucleotides, the CDR3 is TGCAGCCCGGGACTAGCGGGGAACAATGAGCAGTTCTTC. Residues: CSPGLAGNNEQFF.

At least ten counts were recorded for this clonotype. The J gene is TRBJ2-5, the V gene TRBV28; 7 nucleotides line up with TRBD2. Germline CDR1 reads MDHEN; CDR2 reads SYDVKM. CDR3 size: 18 residues. After removal of 1 base from V and 1 base from J, the junction contained 12 bases not matched to a gene. The CDR3 region has the DNA TGTGCCAGCAGTTTATTCTGGTCCGGGGGGAGCCTCCAAGAGACCCAGTACTTC. As protein: CASSLFWSGGSLQETQYF.

This clonotype showed up many times. The chain has TRBV12-3 or TRBV12-4 and TRBJ2-1; TRBD2 matches 7 bases. V was clipped by 6 bases and J by 6 bases; unmatched bases: 17. The CDR3 length is 17 residues. As DNA, the CDR3 is TGTGCCAGCAGCTCCTCTTTGGGGGAGGGGACTCTCAATGAGCAGTTCTTC. This translates into CASSSSLGEGTLNEQFF.

The chain links TRBV7-2 to TRBJ2-2, with 7 bases lining up with TRBD2. CDR1 is SGHTA and CDR2 is FQGNSA in the germline V gene. J gave up 9 bases and V 5 bases, and 9 bases lay outside the gene matches. The CDR3 is 14 amino acids. The CDR3 loop is CASSPIAGDRELFF. The CDR3 coding sequence is TGTGCCAGCAGCCCCATAGCGGGTGATAGGGAGCTGTTTTTT.